This is a list of T cell receptor beta chains from one sample in a study of tumor-infiltrating lymphocytes in primary liver carcinoma. TCRdb re-derived calls from the multiplex PCR reads in MiXCR, one entry per CDR3 protein. The data show some 46,000 distinct CDR3 sequences, with more than 70% seen just once and around 41% held by the top ten. Material: tumor-adjacent normal liver tissue. These receptors all come from a woman in her twenties or thirties with primary liver carcinoma and hepatitis B virus infection. Both conserved end residues are part of each CDR3. A D gene is named only where the DNA matches it firmly. Clone size is stated in some rows and not others, as once, few, many or a class when expanded.

TRBV5-6	-	-	TRBJ2-2	CTSSLGGRATGELFF	TGTACCAGCAGCTTGGGGGGGCGAGCCACCGGGGAACTGTTTTTT
TRBV4-1	-	-	TRBJ1-5	CASSQGVLAGVCTQHF	TGCGCCAGCAGCCAAGGTGTACTAGCGGGGGTGTGTACGCAGCATTTT
TRBV6-1	-	-	TRBJ2-1	CASSEKDCNEQFF	TGTGCCAGCAGCGAAAAGGACTGCAATGAGCAGTTCTTC
TRBV6-5	-	-	TRBJ2-7	CTSCYKDSSSYEQYF	TGTACAAGCTGTTACAAGGACAGCAGCTCCTACGAGCAGTACTTC
TRBV6-2/TRBV6-3	-	-	TRBJ1-5	CANSYSGYQPQHF	TGTGCCAACAGTTACTCAGGGTACCAGCCACAGCATTTT
TRBV6-1	-	once	TRBJ2-7	CASSERDGGPYEQYF	TGTGCCAGCAGTGAAAGGGACGGGGGGCCCTACGAACAGTACTTC
TRBV5-1	TRBD1	-	TRBJ1-1	CASRVGTALNTEDFF	TGCGCCAGCAGGGTTGGGACAGCTTTGAACACTGAAGATTTCTTT
TRBV28	-	many	TRBJ1-2	CASTVRSFYGYTF	TGTGCCAGCACTGTCCGGAGCTTCTATGGCTACACCTTC
TRBV6-1	-	many	TRBJ2-1	CASSQQRSFYNEQFF	TGTGCCAGCAGCCAGCAGCGGTCGTTCTACAATGAGCAGTTCTTC
TRBV29-1	-	-	TRBJ2-5	CSARERSEETQYF	TGCAGCGCCCGGGAGCGGAGCGAAGAGACCCAGTACTTC
TRBV20-1	TRBD1	-	TRBJ2-7	CSAREDRPPYEQYF	TGCAGTGCTAGGGAGGACAGGCCCCCCTACGAGCAGTACTTC
TRBV4-3	-	-	TRBJ2-1	CASSQDAGSFYNGQFF	TGCGCGAGCAGCCAAGATGCGGGAAGCTTCTACAATGGGCAGTTCTTC
TRBV7-9	-	-	TRBJ2-3	CASSLRARGNTDTQYF	TGTGCCAGCAGCTTAAGGGCTAGGGGCAACACAGATACGCAGTATTTT
TRBV4-2	-	many	TRBJ2-2	CASRKTDTGELFF	TGTGCCAGCAGAAAGACGGACACCGGGGAGCTGTTTTTT
TRBV30	-	many	TRBJ1-5	CAWSGGSSSNQPQHF	TGTGCCTGGAGTGGGGGCAGTTCAAGCAATCAGCCCCAGCATTTT
TRBV4-2	-	-	TRBJ2-1	CAGSLGELAGYNEQFF	TGTGCCGGCAGCCTAGGTGAACTAGCAGGTTACAATGAGCAGTTCTTC
TRBV10-3	-	once	TRBJ1-5	CAISEPGLAVADTQHF	TGTGCCATCAGTGAGCCGGGACTAGCGGTCGCAGATACGCAGCATTTT
TRBV6-1	-	many	TRBJ1-1	CASSPTWGGTEAFF	TGTGCCAGCAGTCCCACTTGGGGGGGCACTGAAGCTTTCTTT
TRBV7-8	-	-	TRBJ2-7	CARSALLSSPEQYF	TGTGCCAGAAGCGCCCTACTGTCGTCCCCCGAGCAGTACTTC
TRBV28	-	-	TRBJ2-1	CTSSPRFVAGSYNEQFF	TGTACCAGCAGCCCAAGATTTGTGGCGGGATCCTACAATGAGCAGTTCTTC
TRBV5-1	TRBD2	-	TRBJ2-3	CASSIGHREGGTDTQYF	TGCGCCAGCAGCATAGGTCATCGGGAGGGGGGCACAGATACGCAGTATTTT
TRBV29-1	TRBD2	-	TRBJ2-1	CSLTVLAGNNEQFF	TGTAGCCTAACGGTACTAGCGGGGAACAATGAGCAGTTCTTC
TRBV29-1	-	-	TRBJ2-2	CNGANLGAGELFF	TGCAACGGTGCCAACCTTGGCGCCGGGGAGCTGTTTTTT
TRBV5-6	-	-	TRBJ1-3	CASSFSGPSSGDTIYF	TGTGCCAGCAGCTTCTCGGGACCGAGCTCTGGAGACACCATATATTTT
TRBV6-6	TRBD1	-	TRBJ1-1	CASTIQGMNTEAFF	TGTGCCAGCACTATACAGGGGATGAACACTGAAGCTTTCTTT
TRBV29-1	-	once	TRBJ2-2	CSVDQGNTGEQFF	TGCAGCGTTGACCAAGGGAACACCGGGGAGCAGTTTTTT
TRBV29-1	TRBD1	-	TRBJ2-5	CRGTGTGGQQTQYF	TGCAGGGGGACGGGGACAGGCGGACAACAGACCCAGTACTTC
TRBV29-1	TRBD1	medium-sized	TRBJ2-7	CSVLGTASYEQYF	TGCAGCGTCCTTGGGACAGCGTCCTACGAGCAGTACTTC
TRBV7-2	TRBD2	-	TRBJ2-4	CASSLGGGSGRAVGINIQYF	TGTGCCAGCAGCTTAGGGGGAGGGAGCGGGAGGGCCGTAGGGATCAACATTCAGTACTTC
TRBV12-3/TRBV12-4	-	-	TRBJ2-7	CVSSSPLWYEQYF	TGTGTCAGCAGCAGCCCCCTGTGGTACGAGCAATACTTC
TRBV11-2	-	-	TRBJ2-3	CASSHRRSRSLTGTQYF	TGTGCCAGCAGCCATCGAAGGAGCAGGAGCCTCACAGGTACGCAGTATTTT
TRBV12-3/TRBV12-4	-	many	TRBJ2-3	CASSPRTTSGDTQYF	TGTGCCAGCAGTCCTCGGACTACCTCTGGAGATACGCAGTATTTT
TRBV6-1	TRBD2	many	TRBJ2-1	CASSEDGGRGNNEQFF	TGTGCCAGCAGTGAAGACGGCGGGAGGGGGAACAATGAGCAGTTCTTC
TRBV6-5	-	-	TRBJ2-3	CASSSPRGMARDTQYF	TGTGCCAGCAGCAGCCCTCGCGGGATGGCCAGAGATACGCAGTATTTT
TRBV10-3	-	many	TRBJ2-7	CAISDPDRDYEQYF	TGTGCCATCAGTGACCCCGACCGAGACTACGAGCAGTACTTC
TRBV20-1	TRBD2	-	TRBJ2-2	CSARNIAGDTGELFF	TGCAGTGCTAGAAATATAGCGGGAGATACCGGGGAGCTGTTTTTT
TRBV5-4	TRBD2	-	TRBJ2-3	CASSFGAGGGIATDTQYF	TGTGCCAGCAGCTTCGGAGCGGGAGGAGGGATAGCCACAGATACGCAGTATTTT
TRBV7-9	-	-	TRBJ2-4	CASSLAGSVVIKNIQYF	TGTGCCAGCAGCTTAGCGGGGAGCGTGGTGATAAAAAACATTCAGTACTTC
TRBV11-2	-	-	TRBJ2-7	CAGSDGVGSSYEQYF	TGTGCCGGCAGCGACGGAGTAGGATCATCCTACGAGCAGTACTTC
TRBV6-5	-	-	TRBJ2-1	CARSRDWSSYNEQFF	TGTGCCAGAAGCAGGGACTGGAGCTCCTACAATGAGCAGTTCTTC
TRBV7-9	-	-	TRBJ2-7	CASSSGDPYYEQYF	TGTGCCAGCAGCTCGGGAGACCCCTACTACGAGCAGTACTTC
TRBV13	-	-	TRBJ2-1	CASSSGRCGYNEQFF	TGTGCCAGCAGCTCGGGGAGGTGTGGATACAATGAGCAGTTCTTC
TRBV11-2	-	once	TRBJ1-1	CVSSLDTEAFF	TGTGTAAGCAGCTTAGATACTGAAGCTTTCTTT